These 30 T cell receptor beta chains were all obtained from the same sample, sequenced in a study of blood T cell repertoires in COVID-19. Assay: immunoSEQ multiplex PCR; the TCRdb copy retains only in-frame clones and omits some. In the table there are over 150,000 clones, about 83% of which are singletons. Sequencing input: peripheral blood. These receptors were obtained from a woman aged 55-70 years with COVID-19, enrolled during active disease.

This clone was seen once. The chain carries TRBV27 and TRBJ1-5, with D possibly being TRBD1 (6 bases). CDR3 length: 14 amino acids. V lost 6 bases, J lost 9 bases, and 18 bases lay in between. In germline, CDR1 is MNHEY, CDR2 SMNVEV (reference sequence). The CDR3 protein is CASSRTEPSRPQHF. In DNA, the CDR3 is TGTGCCAGCAGCAGGACAGAACCCTCACGGCCCCAGCATTTT.

The CDR3 protein is CASSPRIAGQGNTEAFF. The CDR3 DNA is TGTGCCAGCTCACCACGGATCGCGGGACAGGGGAACACTGAAGCTTTCTTT. V gene TRBV18 combines with J gene TRBJ1-1; 9 bases are shared with TRBD1. V was clipped by 1 base and J by 1 base; unmatched bases: 7. This CDR3 is 17 amino acids long. Germline CDR1 is KGHSH and CDR2 is LQKENI.

This clone was recorded once. The chain recombines TRBV7-3 with TRBJ2-2; TRBD1 might be the D (5 bases). Germline CDR1 reads SGHTA; CDR2 reads FQGTGA. The CDR3 consists of 15 residues. V lost 5 bases, J lost 4 bases, and 14 bases lay in between. CDR3 nucleotides: TGTGCCAGCAGCCTGATTGCAGGGTCCACCGGGGAGCTGTTTTTT. It is translated as CASSLIAGSTGELFF.

Comments on this clone: Other nucleotide sequences in the sample specify the same CDR3. The chain employs TRBV5-1 and TRBJ1-4; no definite D call. The CDR3 loop spans 14 amino acids. CDR1 SGHRS and CDR2 YFSETQ come from the germline V gene. The ends were cut back, 1 base at V and 0 bases at J, with 4 bases in the middle. CDR3 nucleotides: TGCGCCAGCAGCTTGAGCGCAACTAATGAAAAACTGTTTTTT. It is translated as CASSLSATNEKLFF.

The chain is built from TRBV7-9 and TRBJ1-5, with D hard to call. Germline V gene sequence: CDR1 SEHNR, CDR2 FQNEAQ (reference sequence). V was pared by 1 base and J by 6 bases, with 4 bases between. This CDR3 region has 12 residues. The CDR3 spells CASSLEAQPQHF. The CDR3 DNA reads TGTGCCAGCAGCTTAGAAGCTCAGCCCCAGCATTTT.

The chain recombines TRBV4-1 with TRBJ1-1; 11 nucleotides line up with TRBD1. The V gene's germline CDR1 is MGHRA and CDR2 YSYEKL. The CDR3 has 18 amino acids. The junction had 9 bases not matched to a gene; V was cut back by 0 bases and J by 3 bases. In DNA, the CDR3 is TGCGCCAGCAGCCAAGAGAGGACAGGGGGCCTTCGGTACACTGAAGCTTTCTTT. The encoded protein is CASSQERTGGLRYTEAFF.

The chain recombines TRBV6-5 with TRBJ1-1; no clear D gene. Germline values: CDR1 MNHEY, CDR2 SVGAGI. V lost 6 bases, J lost 8 bases, and 13 bases lay in between. This CDR3 spans 12 amino acids. In nucleotides, the CDR3 is TGTGCCAGCAGGGGTACAGCGGGGGAAGCTTTCTTT. This sequence encodes CASRGTAGEAFF.

V usage is TRBV6-5 and J usage is TRBJ2-1; 9 bases are a match to TRBD2. CDR1 and CDR2 (germline): MNHEY, SVGAGI. V dropped 7 bases and J dropped 5; count of bases not matched to a gene: 9. The CDR3 length is 15 residues. For the CDR3, the DNA is TGTGCCAGCAACAAGGGGGCTAGCGGGGACAATGAGCAGTTCTTC. Protein sequence: CASNKGASGDNEQFF.

A few counts support this clone. The rearrangement uses TRBV11-2 and TRBJ1-2; D is unresolved. CDR3 length equals 13 residues. Germline-derived CDR1 and CDR2 are SGHAT and FQNNGV. V was pared by 4 bases and J by 0 bases, with 6 bases between. CDR3 sequence reads: CASSSSANYGYTF. The DNA of the CDR3 is TGTGCCAGCAGCTCTTCAGCTAACTATGGCTACACCTTC.

The CDR3 DNA reads TGTGCCAGCAGCCCGACAGGGGGCTTGGGGGCAGACACCATATATTTT. Translated, it gives CASSPTGGLGADTIYF. The chain recombines TRBV5-4 with TRBJ1-3, with 10 bases that match TRBD1. Unmatched junction bases numbered 12, after V lost 4 bases and J lost 8 bases. CDR1 and CDR2 from the germline V gene are SGHNT and YYREEE (reference sequence). This CDR3 region has 16 residues.

The V gene is TRBV24-1, the J gene TRBJ2-7; 7 nucleotides align to TRBD2. J lost 2 bases, V lost 4 bases, and 7 bases had no gene match. The CDR3 contains 15 residues. Germline values: CDR1 KGHDR, CDR2 SFDVKD. CDR3 DNA: TGTGCCACCAGTGACTTAGGGAGGGGTGCCTACGAGCAGTACTTC. Encoded protein: CATSDLGRGAYEQYF.

V usage is TRBV6-1 and J usage is TRBJ2-7; TRBD1 agrees at 7 bases. CDR3 length equals 15 residues. Germline CDR1 is MNHNS and CDR2 is SASEGT. V was pared by 3 bases and J by 3 bases, with 8 bases of the junction left unmatched. CDR3 DNA: TGTGCCAGCAGTGAGACCGGGACAGTTAGCTACGAGCAGTACTTC. Amino acid sequence: CASSETGTVSYEQYF.

This clone was observed a few times. The CDR3 sequence: CASSQPGQGLYGYTF. The CDR3 nucleotides read TGTGCCAGCAGCCAACCGGGACAGGGTCTCTATGGCTACACCTTC. The chain couples TRBV14 to TRBJ1-2; 9 nucleotides line up with TRBD1. The CDR3 has 15 residues. V was pared by 2 bases and J by 4 bases, with 5 bases of the junction left unmatched. Germline CDR1 SGHDN, CDR2 FVKESK.

This clone was observed a handful of times. This sequence joins TRBV5-1 and TRBJ1-2; 7 nucleotides align to TRBD1. The germline V gene encodes CDR1 SGHRS and CDR2 YFSETQ. The CDR3 length is 14 residues. J lost 8 bases, V lost 4 bases, and 11 bases had no gene match. Here the CDR3 DNA reads TGCGCCAGCAGCCCCCAGACAGGGACTGAAGGCTACACCTTC. This translates into CASSPQTGTEGYTF.

This clone occurred once. The chain is built from TRBV29-1 and TRBJ2-7; D is uncertain. This CDR3 region has 12 residues. Trimming stripped 6 bases from V and 1 base from J, with 10 bases between. Germline CDR1 and CDR2: SQVTM and ANQGSEA. In nucleotides, the CDR3 is TGCAGCGTATCTACCCGTTCCTACGAGCAGTACTTC. Amino acids: CSVSTRSYEQYF.

The sample holds one count of this clone. The gene calls are TRBV6-1 and TRBJ1-1; D might be TRBD1 (5 bases). Germline-derived CDR1 and CDR2 are MNHNS and SASEGT. The CDR3 has 15 amino acids. V was pared by 2 bases and J by 1 base, with 11 bases between. CDR3: CASSEFGGGNTEAFF. Here the CDR3 DNA reads TGTGCCAGCAGTGAATTCGGGGGAGGGAACACTGAAGCTTTCTTT.

This clone was counted a few times. The chain is built from TRBV15 and TRBJ1-1; no definite D call. The CDR3 covers 15 residues. V was shortened by 0 bases and J by 5 bases, with 13 bases between the two germline ends. Germline V gives CDR1 LNHNV, CDR2 YYDKDF (reference sequence). Here the CDR3 reads CATSRDRARGTEAFF. In nucleotides, the CDR3 is TGTGCCACCAGCAGAGATCGCGCCCGGGGAACTGAAGCTTTCTTT.

The genes are TRBV7-2 and TRBJ1-1; perhaps TRBD1 as D (5 bases). CDR3 length: 13 residues. The germline gives CDR1 SGHTA, CDR2 FQGNSA. Trimming removed 2 bases from V and 7 bases from J, with 11 bases in between. The chain's CDR3 is CASSLLGQGEAFF. CDR3 sequence (DNA): TGTGCCAGCAGCTTACTCGGTCAGGGTGAAGCTTTCTTT.

This chain joins TRBV10-3 and TRBJ1-2; unclear D gene. CDR1 is ENHRY, CDR2 SYGVKD, per germline. This CDR3 comprises 13 residues. V gave up 6 bases and J gave up 1 base, with 9 bases separating them. The CDR3 region is CAISPSGNYGYTF. Here the CDR3 DNA reads TGTGCCATCAGCCCTTCCGGTAACTATGGCTACACCTTC.

This chain joins TRBV6-2 or TRBV6-3 and TRBJ1-5; the match to TRBD1 covers 7 bases. V dropped 5 bases and J dropped 1; count of bases not matched to a gene: 5. CDR3 size: 15 residues. In germline, CDR1 is MNHEY, CDR2 SVGEGT. The CDR3, as DNA: TGTGCCAGCAGTGTGGGACAGATGAGCAATCAGCCCCAGCATTTT. Protein: CASSVGQMSNQPQHF.

V is TRBV6-1 and J is TRBJ1-2, with D perhaps TRBD1 (5 bases). This CDR3 region has 11 residues. Germline V gene data show CDR1 as MNHNS and CDR2 as SASEGT. V was shortened by 10 bases and J by 4 bases, with 10 bases between the two germline ends. The CDR3 sequence: CAIYRSYGYTF. The CDR3 region has the DNA TGTGCCATCTACAGGAGCTATGGCTACACCTTC.

As concerns this clone: One junction end disagrees with the germline gene, perhaps due to a read error. The rearrangement joins TRBV7-7 to TRBJ2-5, with a tentative D call TRBD1 (6 bases). The germline gives CDR1 SSHAT, CDR2 FNYEAQ (reference sequence). This CDR3 has 14 amino acids. CDR3 nucleotide sequence: TGTGCTAGCAGCTTTCGCATCAGGGGAGAGACCCAGTACTTC. This translates into CASSFRIRGETQYF.

V gene TRBV5-8 combines with J gene TRBJ1-1; maybe TRBD1 (6 bases). The germline V and J ends were trimmed by 4 bases and 11 bases, with 21 bases remaining between them. This CDR3 has 14 residues. Germline V CDR1 and CDR2: SGHTS, YDEGEE. The CDR3 sequence is CASSPRGGPAEAFF. CDR3 DNA: TGTGCCAGCAGCCCCCGGGGGGGCCCTGCGGAGGCTTTCTTT.

The chain uses TRBV9 and TRBJ2-2, with no clear D. Germline-derived CDR1 and CDR2 are SGDLS and YYNGEE. The CDR3 totals 13 residues. Trimming shortened V by 0 bases and J by 5 bases, and 5 bases separated the two germline ends. CDR3: CASSVERTGELFF. Here the CDR3 DNA reads TGTGCCAGCAGCGTAGAGAGGACCGGGGAGCTGTTTTTT.

V and J are TRBV5-1 and TRBJ1-5; D gene ambiguous. V was clipped by 2 bases and J by 4 bases, with 10 bases between them. Germline CDR1 is SGHRS and CDR2 is YFSETQ. The CDR3 is made up of 14 amino acids. The CDR3 is CASSLNGLNQPQHF. The CDR3 coding sequence is TGCGCCAGCAGCTTAAACGGTCTGAATCAGCCCCAGCATTTT. The entire variable domain, with the rest obtained from reference TRBV5-1 and TRBJ1-5, is as follows: KAGVTQTPRYLIKTRGQQVTLSCSPISGHRSVSWYQQTPGQGLQFLFEYFSETQRNKGNFPGRFSGRQFSNSRSEMNVSTLELGDSALYLCASSLNGLNQPQHFGDGTRLSIL.

V gene TRBV5-8 combines with J gene TRBJ1-1, with 7 bases identical to TRBD1. The CDR3 is made up of 11 amino acids. The V gene's germline CDR1 is SGHTS and CDR2 YDEGEE. Losses at the gene ends were 6 bases for V and 10 bases for J; bases not matched to a gene: 6. CDR3 in amino acids: CASTPRGRAFF. The CDR3, as DNA: TGTGCCAGCACACCGAGGGGGCGAGCTTTCTTT.

V usage is TRBV6-5 and J usage is TRBJ1-2; 9 positions agree with TRBD1. J lost 5 bases, V lost 8 bases, and 6 bases had no gene match. The CDR3 consists of 13 residues. In germline, CDR1 is MNHEY, CDR2 SVGAGI. This CDR3 reads CASGDRAEYGYTF. CDR3 DNA sequence: TGTGCCAGCGGGGACAGGGCCGAATATGGCTACACCTTC.

V usage is TRBV15 and J usage is TRBJ1-1, with a possible D match to TRBD1 (5 bases). This CDR3 is built from 13 residues. Germline V gene data show CDR1 as LNHNV and CDR2 as YYDKDF (reference sequence). The V and J ends lost 11 bases and 4 bases respectively, with 17 bases between them. CDR3 loop: CAVSQGRRTEAFF. CDR3 nucleotide sequence: TGTGCCGTCTCTCAGGGAAGACGCACTGAAGCTTTCTTT.

The chain combines TRBV9 with TRBJ2-5; the match to TRBD2 covers 7 bases. Trimming cost V 0 bases and J 4 bases; bases outside gene matches: 12. The CDR3 runs to 17 residues. CDR1 and CDR2 (germline): SGDLS, YYNGEE. CDR3 sequence: CASSVDGLAAAPETQYF. CDR3 nucleotides: TGTGCCAGCAGCGTAGACGGGCTAGCGGCCGCACCAGAGACCCAGTACTTC.

The rearrangement joins TRBV5-4 to TRBJ2-7; D gene uncertain. The CDR3 has 12 residues. Trimming stripped 4 bases from V and 3 bases from J, with 8 bases between. CDR1 and CDR2 from the germline V gene are SGHNT and YYREEE (reference sequence). The CDR3 sequence: CASSVDGYEQYV. The CDR3 region has the DNA TGTGCCAGCAGCGTGGACGGCTACGAGCAGTACGTC.